The TCR beta chain under discussion was sequenced for a study of CD8 T cells in ankylosing spondylitis (dated 2017 in TCRdb). The study in broad terms: T cell receptor beta repertoires were profiled in healthy donors and ankylosing spondylitis patients so that disease-linked TCR variants could be found. Peripheral blood was sampled, and synovial fluid was also collected from ankylosing spondylitis patients. In total, the full study cohort was made up of 110 or so healthy donors and 25 ankylosing spondylitis patients.

Ten or more counts support this clonotype. Its antigen is still unknown. No qualities accompany the bases; no much larger clone lies one base away. What the research found in general, with its limitations: In peripheral blood, the disease-linked clones were found at relatively low frequencies and had a CD8+ phenotype. The disease-linked clones were reported to be significantly enriched in matched synovial fluid samples from ankylosing spondylitis patients. Some TCR beta motif variants had previously been reported in synovial fluid and blood of reactive arthritis patients, which suggested common disease-initiation mechanisms. A TCR beta motif made up of seven or eight highly homologous amino acid variants appeared to be characteristic of blood from ankylosing spondylitis patients.

TCRdb lists the instrument as Illumina HiSeq 2500. TCR beta libraries were prepared by quantitative 5'-RACE with molecular barcodes. The authors' pipeline ran thus. A new computational method, built on a probabilistic model of VDJ rearrangement, was used to identify disease-linked TCR variants. TCRdb itself trimmed the public reads at Q25 with fastp, ran MiXCR and retained productive beta chains. Rows are combined by CDR3 protein, so each entry shows the most common genes and DNA. TCRdb's processing, not the authors' own work, is the source of the V and J calls. Within this sample are around 42,000 distinct CDR3 sequences, with around 2.9% of them counted one time only. 4.6% of the sample lies in the top ten. CDR1 and CDR2 were assigned from the germline V gene as SGDLS and YYNGEE. The CDR3 runs 16 residues from the cysteine to the phenylalanine. Only CDR3 DNA remains: 48 bases, in frame from the first base. V has 0 bases trimmed and J has 7 bases trimmed; junction bases matching no gene number 7.

Sequencing was carried out using blood, either unsorted or a sorted T cell fraction (not recorded which). The rearranged chain carries TRBV9 and TRBJ2-3; TRBD2 fits 11 bases in the junction. The source of this sequence is a male donor with ankylosing spondylitis or in good health (not recorded which). The nucleotides read TGTGCCAGCAGCGTAGAGCCGCTAGCGGGAGGAAATACGCAGTATTTT. Its protein is CASSVEPLAGGNTQYF.